This T cell receptor beta chain was observed in a study of T-cell reconstitution after alpha-beta-depleted transplantation in children. About this clonotype: Its antigen is not identified.

Points from the study as a whole: Surviving recipient cells, namely T cells and thymic progenitors, were the source of high day-60 TCRbeta diversity in some patients. A year post-transplant, T-cell counts and diversity derived mostly from newly produced T cells. Expanded graft clones numbering several hundred reportedly gave rise to alpha-beta T cells about two months after transplant.

CDR1 and CDR2 (germline): SEHNR, FQNEAQ (reference sequence). CDR3 length: 11 amino acids. V was shortened by 6 bases and J by 8 bases, with 7 bases between the two germline ends. The library targeted TCRbeta and was prepared with unique molecular identifiers. TCRdb processed the PCR reads anew with MiXCR; each CDR3 protein has one entry. This sample has 700,000 to 950,000 distinct CDR3 sequences; approximately 15% occur once, and the top ten carry around 4.5%. This chain joins TRBV7-9 and TRBJ1-4; D ambiguous. The clonotype was recovered from a male patient younger than 18 who had a stem cell transplant for acute lymphoblastic leukemia, so the T cells may come from the graft donor. Here the sequenced sample was PBMCs, mostly from graft donor cells, taken 360 days after TCRalphabeta/CD19-depleted stem cell transplant. The CDR3, as DNA: TGTGCCAGCAGACGTGAGGAAAAACTGTTTTTT. This translates into CASRREEKLFF.